The sequence of this T cell receptor beta chain was determined in a study of shared clonotypes between healthy human individuals. Germline V gene sequence: CDR1 SNHLY, CDR2 FYNNEI. The length of the CDR3 is 15 residues. V was clipped by 7 bases and J by 2 bases, with 14 bases between them. Generated by immunoSEQ multiplex PCR, the TCRdb table keeps only in-frame clones and is missing some. The table includes fewer than 3 million clones, less than 95% detected once. This chain uses TRBV2 with TRBJ1-4; D may be TRBD1 (5 bases). Sequenced material: naive CD4+ T cells from PBMCs. Stated subset: CD45RA+ positively selected. The TCR comes from a man younger than 35 in good health. Some clones in this sample may be carry-over from other donors' samples. The CDR3 nucleotides read TGTGCCAGCAAACCCCTGGACACCACTAATGAAAAACTGTTTTTT. As protein: CASKPLDTTNEKLFF. The full variable domain, completed using reference TRBV2 and TRBJ1-4, is EPEVTQTPSHQVTQMGQEVILRCVPISNHLYFYWYRQILGQKVEFLVSFYNNEISEKSEIFDDQFSVERPDGSNFTLKIRSTKLEDSAMYFCASKPLDTTNEKLFFGSGTQLSVL.